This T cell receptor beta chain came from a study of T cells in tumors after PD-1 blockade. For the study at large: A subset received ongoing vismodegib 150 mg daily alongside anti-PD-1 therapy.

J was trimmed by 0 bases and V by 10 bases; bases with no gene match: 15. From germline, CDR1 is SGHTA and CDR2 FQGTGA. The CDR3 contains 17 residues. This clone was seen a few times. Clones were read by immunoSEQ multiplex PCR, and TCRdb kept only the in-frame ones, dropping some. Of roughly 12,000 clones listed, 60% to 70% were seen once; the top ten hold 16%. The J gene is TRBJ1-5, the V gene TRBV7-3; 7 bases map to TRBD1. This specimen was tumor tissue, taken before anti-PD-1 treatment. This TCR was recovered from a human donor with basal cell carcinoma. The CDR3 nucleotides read TGTGCCATCCTGAGGGGGCCTAATGATTATAGCAATCAGCCCCAGCATTTT. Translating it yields CAILRGPNDYSNQPQHF.